What follows are 13 T cell receptor beta chains derived from one specimen sequenced in a study of CD8 T cells in ankylosing spondylitis (dated by TCRdb to 2015 to 2018). Receptors were amplified or captured by 5' RACE. TCRdb shows the sequencer as Illumina HiSeq 2500. The public reads were quality trimmed at Q25 with fastp and then assembled into clones with MiXCR by TCRdb, keeping productive beta chains. Rows with one shared CDR3 protein collapse into an entry with the most common genes and DNA. The sample table lists 150,000 to 200,000 distinct CDR3 sequences, about a sixth of them with a count of one. Approximately 8% of the sample rests with the top ten. The source material was blood, either unsorted or a sorted T cell fraction (not recorded which). All receptors derive from a male donor with ankylosing spondylitis or in good health (not recorded which).

V and J are TRBV6-5 and TRBJ1-5; 8 nucleotides agree with TRBD1. Trimming cost V 6 bases and J 2 bases; bases outside gene matches: 6. This CDR3 region has 15 residues. Germline V gives CDR1 MNHEY, CDR2 SVGAGI. The CDR3 loop reads CASRRQGLGNQPQHF. The CDR3, as DNA: TGTGCCAGCAGGAGACAGGGGCTTGGCAATCAGCCCCAGCATTTT.

This clonotype has at least ten counts. The rearrangement joins TRBV5-1 to TRBJ1-2; TRBD1 agrees at 7 bases. CDR3 size: 16 residues. Germline-derived CDR1 and CDR2 are SGHRS and YFSETQ. The J segment lost 4 bases and the V segment lost 3 bases, leaving 12 bases of the junction unmatched. CDR3 region: CASSWNQGVETYGYTF. In DNA, the CDR3 is TGCGCCAGCAGCTGGAACCAGGGGGTTGAAACCTATGGCTACACCTTC.

V gene TRBV4-1 combines with J gene TRBJ1-5; D call uncertain. CDR3 length: 14 residues. V lost 1 base and J 2 bases, leaving 6 bases between the germline ends. Germline V gene sequence: CDR1 MGHRA, CDR2 YSYEKL. CDR3 protein: CASSQVLGNQPQHF. In nucleotides, the CDR3 is TGCGCCAGCAGCCAAGTTCTCGGCAATCAGCCCCAGCATTTT.

The genes are TRBV20-1 and TRBJ2-1, with TRBD2 as a possible D gene (6 bases). V was trimmed by 6 bases and J by 5 bases, leaving 23 bases between them. The germline CDR1 and CDR2 sequences are DFQATT and SNEGSKA (reference sequence). The CDR3 is 16 amino acids. DNA for the CDR3: TGCAGTGCGATGCGGGATGAACTGGATTTCAACAATGAGCAGTTCTTC. Protein: CSAMRDELDFNNEQFF.

The genes are TRBV11-2 and TRBJ2-2, with 7 bases that match TRBD2. The CDR3 has 15 amino acids. From germline, CDR1 is SGHAT and CDR2 FQNNGV. Trimming at V came to 1 base and at J to 6 bases, leaving 5 bases not matched to a gene. The CDR3 loop is CASSLGLAEAGELFF. DNA of the CDR3: TGTGCCAGCAGCTTAGGACTAGCCGAGGCCGGGGAGCTGTTTTTT.

This clonotype was seen repeatedly, ten times or more. The chain carries TRBV2 and TRBJ2-1; 9 positions agree with TRBD2. The CDR3 extends over 14 amino acids. Germline CDR1 reads SNHLY; CDR2 reads FYNNEI. V gave up 7 bases and J gave up 7 bases; unmatched junction bases: 8. CDR3 DNA sequence: TGTGCCAGCACTCTAGCGGGATCTGTGAATGAGCAGTTCTTC. Its translation: CASTLAGSVNEQFF.

This clonotype occurred many times. The chain has TRBV7-7 and TRBJ2-3, with 9 bases aligning to TRBD2. This CDR3 has 17 residues. In germline, CDR1 is SSHAT, CDR2 FNYEAQ (reference sequence). V gave up 5 bases and J gave up 1 base; unmatched junction bases: 10. CDR3 in amino acids: CASSVGPGLAGTDTQYF. The CDR3 coding sequence is TGTGCCAGCAGCGTAGGGCCGGGACTAGCCGGCACAGATACGCAGTATTTT.

This clonotype was seen ten or more times. The chain employs TRBV6-2 or TRBV6-3 and TRBJ1-2; TRBD1 agrees at 7 bases. Per the germline V gene, CDR1 is MNHEY and CDR2 is SVGEGT. The CDR3 has 15 amino acids. The V and J ends lost 6 bases and 2 bases, in that order; junction bases with no gene match: 9. CDR3 sequence: CASSHPLTGNYGYTF. The CDR3 DNA follows: TGTGCCAGCAGCCACCCATTGACAGGGAACTATGGCTACACCTTC.

This clonotype was counted at least ten times. The chain is built from TRBV27 and TRBJ1-1; 7 bases match TRBD1. The length of the CDR3 is 15 residues. The J segment lost 0 bases and the V segment lost 4 bases, leaving 5 bases of the junction unmatched. Per the germline V gene, CDR1 is MNHEY and CDR2 is SMNVEV (reference sequence). As DNA, the CDR3 is TGTGCCAGCAGTTCCTACAGGGGATTGAACACTGAAGCTTTCTTT. This encodes CASSSYRGLNTEAFF.

This clonotype was detected many times. The chain employs TRBV3-1 and TRBJ1-1; D not certain. Germline CDR1 reads LGHDT; CDR2 reads YNNKEL (reference sequence). Trimming stripped 1 base from V and 0 bases from J, with 9 bases between. The CDR3 sequence is 15 residues long. The CDR3 reads CASSQALLLNTEAFF. The CDR3 DNA sequence: TGTGCCAGCAGCCAAGCTTTATTACTGAACACTGAAGCTTTCTTT. The whole variable domain, remainder taken from reference TRBV3-1 and TRBJ1-1, is DTAVSQTPKYLVTQMGNDKSIKCEQNLGHDTMYWYKQDSKKFLKIMFSYNNKELIINETVPNRFSPKSPDKAHLNLHINSLELGDSAVYFCASSQALLLNTEAFFGQGTRLTVV.

In the case of this clonotype: The junction departs from germline at one end; a sequencing error may be responsible. The genes are TRBV6-1 and TRBJ2-7; the D gene is possibly TRBD2 (5 bases). From germline, CDR1 is MNHNS and CDR2 SASEGT. The length of the CDR3 is 15 residues. In DNA form, the CDR3 reads TGTGCCATCAGTGGCATTAGTGGGAGCTCCTACGAGCAGTACTTC. The encoded protein is CAISGISGSSYEQYF.

This clonotype came up a few times. This rearrangement joins TRBV24-1 to TRBJ2-1; D is possibly TRBD1 or TRBD2 (5 bases each). There are 15 residues in the CDR3. Germline V gene sequence: CDR1 KGHDR, CDR2 SFDVKD. Trimming left V 4 bases short and J 7 bases short, with 16 bases between. The CDR3 spells CATSDRSPGLNEQFF. CDR3 nucleotides: TGTGCCACCAGTGACCGTTCACCGGGGCTAAATGAGCAGTTCTTC.

The chain couples TRBV24-1 to TRBJ2-5; D is perhaps TRBD1 or TRBD2 (6 bases each). V dropped 7 bases and J dropped 4 bases, with 18 bases sitting between them. Germline values: CDR1 KGHDR, CDR2 SFDVKD. The CDR3 is made up of 15 amino acids. CDR3 nucleotides: TGTGCCACCAGCCGATCGGGGGCCTCTGGAGAGACCCAGTACTTC. Its translation: CATSRSGASGETQYF.